This entry lists 23 T cell receptor beta chains sequenced from one sample in a study of PD-1 blockade in classical Hodgkin lymphoma. Relapse was seen in all patients after autologous stem cell transplantation, and brentuximab vedotin exposure was variable. It was by magnetic negative selection that CD4+ T cells were purified from thawed PBMCs. Assay used: immunoSEQ multiplex PCR; TCRdb lists only in-frame clones, some missing. Of around 25,000 clones listed, roughly 84% are singletons. Source: CD4+ T cells from blood, taken at baseline. These receptors came from a human donor with classical Hodgkin lymphoma.

This chain connects TRBV5-1 to TRBJ1-1, with TRBD1 identical over 7 bases. Unmatched junction bases numbered 6, after V lost 0 bases and J lost 4 bases. Germline V gene data show CDR1 as SGHRS and CDR2 as YFSETQ. The CDR3 contains 15 residues. CDR3 in amino acids: CASSLGGTDSTEAFF. DNA for the CDR3: TGCGCCAGCAGCTTGGGGGGGACAGACAGCACTGAAGCTTTCTTT.

V gene TRBV10-3 combines with J gene TRBJ2-3; no clear D gene. V lost 0 bases and J lost 8, with 9 bases in between. CDR1 and CDR2 (germline): ENHRY, SYGVKD. The CDR3 covers 13 residues. DNA for the CDR3: TGTGCCATCAGTGAGTCGTTGGCACGTACGCAGTATTTT. This gives the protein CAISESLARTQYF.

This clone was seen a single time. The rearrangement links TRBV6-5 to TRBJ1-5; 8 bases match TRBD1. Germline V lookup: CDR1 MNHEY, CDR2 SVGAGI. Losses at the gene ends were 6 bases for V and 6 bases for J; bases not matched to a gene: 1. The CDR3 is 12 residues long. The CDR3 DNA reads as TGTGCCAGCAGGACAGGGGTTCAGCCCCAGCATTTT. Its translation is CASRTGVQPQHF.

This chain uses TRBV5-1 with TRBJ1-1; tentatively, D is TRBD1 (5 bases). The CDR3 covers 14 residues. Trimming took 4 bases from V and 8 from J, leaving 18 bases between them. Germline values: CDR1 SGHRS, CDR2 YFSETQ. The CDR3 is CASSLPGTRAEAFF. The CDR3, as DNA: TGCGCCAGCAGCCTCCCCGGGACGAGAGCGGAAGCTTTCTTT.

This rearrangement joins TRBV5-1 to TRBJ2-7; D might be TRBD1 or TRBD2, each matching 5 bases. The CDR3 has 15 residues. In germline, CDR1 is SGHRS, CDR2 YFSETQ. V was clipped by 5 bases and J by 4 bases, with 19 bases between them. The CDR3 reads CASSQGPGHQYEQYF. The CDR3 DNA reads TGCGCCAGCAGTCAGGGACCCGGTCACCAATACGAGCAGTACTTC.

This chain joins TRBV5-1 and TRBJ1-2; perhaps TRBD1 as D (6 bases). Trimming pared 3 bases from V and 4 bases from J, leaving 19 bases between. Looked up from germline, CDR1 is SGHRS and CDR2 is YFSETQ. The CDR3 covers 16 residues. Here the CDR3 DNA reads TGCGCCAGCAGCTATGAGGGGGGGACACGGATCTATGGCTACACCTTC. Its translation: CASSYEGGTRIYGYTF.

V is TRBV5-1 and J is TRBJ2-1; 12 positions match TRBD1. The germline V gene encodes CDR1 SGHRS and CDR2 YFSETQ. Trimming took 1 base from V and 7 from J; bases not matched to a gene: 12. This CDR3 spans 18 amino acids. CDR3 bases: TGCGCCAGCAGCTTGAGGGACAGGGGGCGCGTAGGTAAAAATGAGCAGTTCTTC. This codes for CASSLRDRGRVGKNEQFF.

The V and J genes are TRBV19 and TRBJ2-3, with D maybe TRBD1 (5 bases). This CDR3 is 14 amino acids long. The germline V gene has CDR1 LNHDA and CDR2 SQIVND (reference sequence). The V end lost 5 bases, the J end lost 6 bases, and 15 bases lay between the germline ends. Here the CDR3 reads CASSGPQGSDTQYF. CDR3 sequence (DNA): TGTGCCAGTAGTGGACCCCAGGGTTCGGATACGCAGTATTTT. The variable domain in full, completed from reference TRBV19 and TRBJ2-3, reads DGGITQSPKYLFRKEGQNVTLSCEQNLNHDAMYWYRQDPGQGLRLIYYSQIVNDFQKGDIAEGYSVSREKKESFPLTVTSAQKNPTAFYLCASSGPQGSDTQYFGPGTRLTVL.

The gene calls are TRBV18 and TRBJ1-4; a weak D match, TRBD1 (5 bases). CDR1 and CDR2 from the germline V gene are KGHSH and LQKENI. This CDR3 is built from 16 residues. V was cut by 3 bases and J by 1 base, with 12 bases left in between. CDR3 coding DNA: TGTGCCAGCTCACCGGGAGGGACTGTAACTAATGAAAAACTGTTTTTT. Its translation: CASSPGGTVTNEKLFF.

The gene calls are TRBV28 and TRBJ1-5, with D hard to call. The V gene lost 8 bases and the J gene lost 3 bases, with 8 bases spanning the gap. CDR1 is MDHEN, CDR2 SYDVKM, per germline. The CDR3 spans 12 residues. CDR3: CASEQLNQPQHF. CDR3 in DNA: TGTGCCAGCGAGCAGCTCAATCAGCCCCAGCATTTT.

CDR3 DNA sequence: TGTGCCAGCAGTCCTCCCTCGGGGACTAACTATGGCTACACCTTC. It codes for CASSPPSGTNYGYTF. The chain employs TRBV6-6 and TRBJ1-2; D ambiguous. This CDR3 is built from 15 residues. CDR1 is MNHNY, CDR2 SVGAGI, per germline (reference sequence). V was pared by 5 bases and J by 0 bases, with 13 bases between.

V gene TRBV2 combines with J gene TRBJ1-5; 10 bases agree with TRBD1. CDR1 SNHLY and CDR2 FYNNEI come from the germline V gene. Trimming cost V 4 bases and J 7 bases; bases outside gene matches: 10. CDR3 length equals 16 residues. CDR3 nucleotide sequence: TGTGCCAGCAGTGGAGACCCGGGACAGGGGTACCAGCCCCAGCATTTT. Protein: CASSGDPGQGYQPQHF.

The chain couples TRBV7-3 to TRBJ2-1, with 9 bases aligning to TRBD2. Trimming removed 2 bases from V and 5 bases from J; junction bases left unmatched: 4. This CDR3 spans 15 amino acids. Germline V gives CDR1 SGHTA, CDR2 FQGTGA. The CDR3: CASSLASGDHNEQFF. Here the CDR3 DNA reads TGTGCCAGCAGCTTAGCTAGCGGGGACCACAATGAGCAGTTCTTC.

This clone was detected only once. One end of the junction varies from germline; a read error may be responsible. The sample contains more than one DNA sequence encoding this CDR3. The chain joins TRBV7-7 to TRBJ2-5, with 15 bases identical to TRBD2. From germline, CDR1 is SSHAT and CDR2 FNYEAQ (reference sequence). CDR3 length: 16 residues. As DNA, the CDR3 is TGTGCTAGCAGCCCTGGACTAGCGGGGGGGCGAGAGACCCAGTACTTC. Residues: CASSPGLAGGRETQYF.

The gene calls are TRBV19 and TRBJ2-7, with 7 bases fitting TRBD2. The CDR3 spans 15 residues. Germline assignment: CDR1 LNHDA and CDR2 SQIVND (reference sequence). The junction had 3 bases not matched to a gene; V was cut back by 1 base and J by 0 bases. CDR3 sequence (DNA): TGTGCCAGTAGTATAGGGAGCGGGGTCTCCTACGAGCAGTACTTC. Translation: CASSIGSGVSYEQYF.

V and J are TRBV19 and TRBJ2-5; 9 bases align to TRBD1. The trim removed 3 bases at V and 2 bases at J, leaving 4 bases unmatched. Germline-derived CDR1 and CDR2 are LNHDA and SQIVND (reference sequence). This CDR3 is 15 amino acids long. CDR3 nucleotide sequence: TGTGCCAGTAGTATCCCGGGACAGGGACAAGAGACCCAGTACTTC. Its protein is CASSIPGQGQETQYF.

In its sample, this clone was seen once. CDR3 protein: CAWSTGQGTQETQYF. Written as DNA, the CDR3 is TGTGCCTGGAGCACGGGACAGGGGACCCAAGAGACCCAGTACTTC. The chain carries TRBV30 and TRBJ2-5; 10 bases fit TRBD1. V trimming: 3 bases; J trimming: 1 base; junction bases outside the gene matches: 5. The CDR3 consists of 15 residues. Germline V lookup: CDR1 GTSNPN, CDR2 SVGIG (reference sequence).

The genes are TRBV7-9 and TRBJ1-2; no clear D gene. Germline V gives CDR1 SEHNR, CDR2 FQNEAQ (reference sequence). V lost 1 base and J lost 3, with 3 bases in between. The CDR3 length is 12 residues. CDR3 sequence reads: CASSLVDYGYTF. The CDR3 DNA is TGTGCCAGCAGCTTAGTGGACTATGGCTACACCTTC. Together with reference TRBV7-9 and TRBJ1-2, the CDR3 gives the full variable domain: DTGVSQNPRHKITKRGQNVTFRCDPISEHNRLYWYRQTLGQGPEFLTYFQNEAQLEKSRLLSDRFSAERPKGSFSTLEIQRTEQGDSAMYLCASSLVDYGYTFGSGTRLTVV.

This chain links TRBV6-5 with TRBJ2-7; D remains unclear. The CDR3 loop spans 11 amino acids. The germline V gene encodes CDR1 MNHEY and CDR2 SVGAGI. The V and J ends lost 8 bases and 6 bases respectively, with 11 bases between them. CDR3 nucleotide sequence: TGTGCCAGCGGCTCTATCCTCGAGCAGTACTTC. Its protein is CASGSILEQYF.

The chain joins TRBV2 to TRBJ2-1; 10 positions match TRBD2. Unmatched junction bases numbered 16, after V lost 11 bases and J lost 0 bases. The CDR3 length is 18 residues. Germline V CDR1 and CDR2: SNHLY, FYNNEI. The CDR3, as DNA: TGTGCCGTCCTCAGAGCCGAGCGGGGGGGCGGCTCCTACAATGAGCAGTTCTTC. Translated, it gives CAVLRAERGGGSYNEQFF.

The rearrangement links TRBV5-4 to TRBJ1-2; a possible D gene is TRBD1 (6 bases). The germline V gene encodes CDR1 SGHNT and CDR2 YYREEE (reference sequence). The CDR3 is made up of 15 amino acids. Trimming shortened V by 4 bases and J by 1 base, and 14 bases separated the two germline ends. CDR3 sequence (DNA): TGTGCCAGCAGCCCGGAGGGGGACTTTAACTATGGCTACACCTTC. This gives the protein CASSPEGDFNYGYTF.

V gene TRBV7-6 combines with J gene TRBJ2-2; no firm D call. V shed 1 base and J shed 8 bases, with 8 bases lying between them. Germline CDR1 SGHVS, CDR2 FNYEAQ. This CDR3 contains 13 residues. The CDR3 DNA sequence: TGTGCCAGCAGCTTAGAGCGTAGGGGGGAGCTGTTTTTT. It specifies CASSLERRGELFF.

This clone is a singleton in its sample. The V and J genes are TRBV7-2 and TRBJ1-5; D is unclear. This CDR3 comprises 13 residues. CDR1 is SGHTA, CDR2 FQGNSA, per germline. Trimming removed 5 bases from V and 5 bases from J, with 10 bases in between. CDR3 sequence: CASSLNEYQPQHF. DNA for the CDR3: TGTGCCAGCAGCCTAAACGAGTATCAGCCCCAGCATTTT.